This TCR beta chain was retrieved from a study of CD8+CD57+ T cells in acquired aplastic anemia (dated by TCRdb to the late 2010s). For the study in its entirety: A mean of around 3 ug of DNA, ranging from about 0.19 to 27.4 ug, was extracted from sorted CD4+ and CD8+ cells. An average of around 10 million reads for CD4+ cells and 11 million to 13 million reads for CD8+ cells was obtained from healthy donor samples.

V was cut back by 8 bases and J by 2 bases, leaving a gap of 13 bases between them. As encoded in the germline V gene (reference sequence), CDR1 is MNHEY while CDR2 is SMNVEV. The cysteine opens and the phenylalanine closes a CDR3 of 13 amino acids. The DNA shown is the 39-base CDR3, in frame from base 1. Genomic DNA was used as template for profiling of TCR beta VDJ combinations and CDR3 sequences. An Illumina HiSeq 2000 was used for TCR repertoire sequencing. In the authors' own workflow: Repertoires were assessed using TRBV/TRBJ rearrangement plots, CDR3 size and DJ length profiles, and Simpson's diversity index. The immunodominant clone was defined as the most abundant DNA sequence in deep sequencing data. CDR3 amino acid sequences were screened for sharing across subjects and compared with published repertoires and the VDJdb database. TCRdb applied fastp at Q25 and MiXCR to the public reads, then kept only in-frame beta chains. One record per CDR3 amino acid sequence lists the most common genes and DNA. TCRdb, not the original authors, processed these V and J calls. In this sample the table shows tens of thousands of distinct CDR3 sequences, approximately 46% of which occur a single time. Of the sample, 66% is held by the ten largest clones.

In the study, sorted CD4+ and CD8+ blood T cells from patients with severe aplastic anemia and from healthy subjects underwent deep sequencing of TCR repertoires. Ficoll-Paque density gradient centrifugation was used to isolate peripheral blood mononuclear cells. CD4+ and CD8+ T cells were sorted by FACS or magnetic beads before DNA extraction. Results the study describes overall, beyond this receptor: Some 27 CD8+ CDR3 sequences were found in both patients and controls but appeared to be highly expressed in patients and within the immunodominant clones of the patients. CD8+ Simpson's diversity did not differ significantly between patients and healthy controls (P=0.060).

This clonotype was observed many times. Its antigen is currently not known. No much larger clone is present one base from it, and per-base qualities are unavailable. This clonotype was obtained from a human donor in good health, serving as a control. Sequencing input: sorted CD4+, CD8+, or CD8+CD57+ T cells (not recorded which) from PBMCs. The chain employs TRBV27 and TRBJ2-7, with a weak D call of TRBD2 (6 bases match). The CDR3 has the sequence CASGELAPYEQYF. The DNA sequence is TGTGCCAGCGGTGAACTAGCTCCCTACGAGCAGTACTTC.